Listed below are T cell receptor beta chains from one sample, sequenced in a study of type 1 and type 2 diabetes patients. TCRdb independently ran MiXCR on the multiplex PCR reads; one entry per CDR3 protein. The sample records under 300,000 distinct CDR3 sequences, 45% to 60% being singletons. Sequencing was performed on peripheral blood mononuclear cells (PBMCs). The receptors were gathered from a young man with type 2 diabetes. Both conserved end residues are part of each CDR3. Fields, in order: J gene, V gene, clone size, D gene, CDR3 DNA, CDR3 protein. The D gene is left open where the match is weak. Part of the rows lack a size; the others show once, few, many or a class for expanded clones.

J: TRBJ2-1
V: TRBV25-1
size: NA
D: NA
DNA: TGTGCCAGCAGTGAAGACTGGACGAATGAGCAGTTCTTC
CDR3: CASSEDWTNEQFF

J: TRBJ2-2
V: TRBV19
size: few
D: TRBD1
DNA: TGTGCCAGTAGTATAATAAGAAGAGTACAGGGACAGGGAGGGTTCACCGGGGAGCTGTTTTTT
CDR3: CASSIIRRVQGQGGFTGELFF

J: TRBJ1-4
V: TRBV9
size: NA
D: NA
DNA: TGTGCCAGCAGCGTTAGTGGGACGGATGAAAAACTGTTTTTT
CDR3: CASSVSGTDEKLFF

J: TRBJ2-7
V: TRBV6-6
size: few
D: TRBD2
DNA: TGTGCCAGCAGTGATGGCGGGAGCTCCTACGAGCAGTACTTC
CDR3: CASSDGGSSYEQYF

J: TRBJ2-5
V: TRBV28
size: NA
D: NA
DNA: TGTGCCAGCAGTTTGAGCCAGGTGGGAGTGACCCAGTACTTC
CDR3: CASSLSQVGVTQYF

J: TRBJ2-3
V: TRBV15
size: NA
D: NA
DNA: TGTGCCACCAGCAGCGGGACTTTCAGCACAGATACGCAGTATTTT
CDR3: CATSSGTFSTDTQYF

J: TRBJ1-1
V: TRBV12-3/TRBV12-4
size: NA
D: NA
DNA: TGTGCCAGCTTCTTCTGGGGCAACCCTAACACTGAAGCTTTCTTT
CDR3: CASFFWGNPNTEAFF

J: TRBJ1-2
V: TRBV7-9
size: NA
D: NA
DNA: TGTGCCAGCAGCTTACAGGCGAACTATGGCTACACCTTC
CDR3: CASSLQANYGYTF

J: TRBJ2-5
V: TRBV20-1
size: NA
D: TRBD1
DNA: TGCAGTGCTCCACTCGACAGGGTCCCCAAAGAGACCCAGTACTTC
CDR3: CSAPLDRVPKETQYF

J: TRBJ2-7
V: TRBV7-9
size: few
D: NA
DNA: TGTGCCAGCAGCTGGGGGGCGACCTACGAGCAGTACTTC
CDR3: CASSWGATYEQYF

J: TRBJ1-5
V: TRBV12-3/TRBV12-4
size: NA
D: NA
DNA: TGTGCCAGCAGTTTATCCCAGAATCAGCCCCAGCATTTT
CDR3: CASSLSQNQPQHF

J: TRBJ2-6
V: TRBV7-8
size: once
D: TRBD1
DNA: TGTGCCAGCAGCTTAGGGCCGGGACAGGGGCACTCTGGGGCCAACGTCCTGACTTTC
CDR3: CASSLGPGQGHSGANVLTF

J: TRBJ1-6
V: TRBV6-6
size: few
D: NA
DNA: TGTGCCAGCAGTTACTCCCAGGGGCGAAACAATTCACCCCTCCACTTT
CDR3: CASSYSQGRNNSPLHF

J: TRBJ2-6
V: TRBV7-2
size: few
D: NA
DNA: TGTGCCAGCAGCGACGGCTGGTCTGGGGCCAACGTCCTGACTTTC
CDR3: CASSDGWSGANVLTF

J: TRBJ2-5
V: TRBV6-5
size: few
D: TRBD2
DNA: TGTGCCAGCAGTTACAGGGCTAGCGGGGAAGGCCAAAGGAGGGAGACCCAGTACTTC
CDR3: CASSYRASGEGQRRETQYF

J: TRBJ1-5
V: TRBV19
size: few
D: TRBD1
DNA: TGTGCCAGTAGTATGGACAGGGGAGGCAATCAGCCCCAGCATTTT
CDR3: CASSMDRGGNQPQHF

J: TRBJ2-7
V: TRBV6-4
size: NA
D: NA
DNA: TGTGCCAGCAGCCTAGGGTCAGGTGCCGAGCAGTACTTC
CDR3: CASSLGSGAEQYF

J: TRBJ2-5
V: TRBV10-3
size: many
D: NA
DNA: TGTGCCATCAGTTCGGGGGATAATCAAGAGACCCAGTACTTC
CDR3: CAISSGDNQETQYF

J: TRBJ1-5
V: TRBV30
size: NA
D: TRBD1
DNA: TGTGCCTGGAGTGAACGACAGGGGGCGAATCAGCCCCAGCATTTT
CDR3: CAWSERQGANQPQHF

J: TRBJ1-2
V: TRBV6-6
size: few
D: TRBD1
DNA: TGTGCCAGCAGTGAAGCCGCAGGGGGATCTGGCTACACCTTC
CDR3: CASSEAAGGSGYTF